Sequencing of this TCR beta chain was carried out in a study of blood T cell repertoires in COVID-19. Study in general: Specimens from acute and convalescent COVID-19 originated in the United States, Italy and Spain. T cells, B-cell-depleted T cells, or PBMCs supplied cDNA or gDNA.

Authors' methods: Researchers report that nucleated cell counts were estimated from reference gene primer amplification. The method was immunoSEQ multiplex PCR; TCRdb's version includes in-frame clones alone and lacks a portion of them. That table gives V, J and clone size, and the DNA gave D and trimming. The sample consists of 50,000 to 65,000 clones, around 87% of them appearing once. From germline, CDR1 is LGHDT and CDR2 YNNKEL (reference sequence). The CDR3 runs to 16 residues. The V gene lost 3 bases and the J gene lost 0 bases, with 14 bases spanning the gap. This chain joins TRBV3-1 (or the pseudogene TRBV3-2) and TRBJ2-5; D perhaps matches TRBD2 (6 bases). The receptor comes from a human donor in a cohort sampled during active COVID-19. The sample was peripheral blood. Written as DNA, the CDR3 is TGTGCCAGCAGCCAGTCTTCCGGGACTGACCAAGAGACCCAGTACTTC. Translating it yields CASSQSSGTDQETQYF.